This record covers a single T cell receptor beta chain. The antigen it binds to is not known. This sequence is one base from a far larger clone and is likely a read error. This entry comes from a study of CD49a tissue-resident CD8 T cells in human skin (dated by TCRdb to the late 2010s). Describing the broader study: The study looked at subsets of tissue-resident memory CD8+ T cells in human skin, with the subsets defined by expression of CD49a, CD69 and CD103.

The library was built by means of the immunoSEQ multiplex PCR assay. The published analysis was carried out like this. TCR V beta family usage frequencies were compared across the sorted blood, dermal and epidermal CD8+ T cell populations. TCRdb obtained this table from immuneACCESS and retained in-frame rearrangements with V and J assigned. These tables miss some clones; where compared with another copy, unresolved V genes account for less than half of the shortfall, and the remainder is unexplained. V and J calls and clone size are copied from that table; D and trimming were computed from the DNA. This sample lists 400 to 650 clones; approximately 76% were detected once. The top ten clones comprise more than 20% of the sample. For about 5 healthy donors, sorted CD8+ T cells taken from blood, dermis and epidermis had their TCR beta CDR3 regions analysed. Both blood and skin samples were provided by each TCR-sequenced donor, and all TCR-sequenced donors were healthy individuals. Sorting was used to isolate CD8+ T cell populations prior to TCR beta sequencing. Skin was separated into dermal and epidermal compartments before T cells were analysed.

Sequenced sample: CD103- CD8+ T cells sorted from skin dermis. The clonotype was recovered from a human donor in good health.

CDR3 protein: CASSFAGGFGNQPQHF. The DNA sequence reads TGTGCCAGCAGCTTCGCAGGGGGGTTTGGCAATCAGCCCCAGCATTTT. The V gene is TRBV5-6 and the J gene is TRBJ1-5; TRBD1 agrees with 7 junctional bases. Ends trimmed: V by 2 bases, J by 2 bases; bases unmatched to a gene: 7. CDR3 length: 16 amino acids, cysteine to phenylalanine. Left in the record is the CDR3 DNA by itself, 48 bases read in frame from the first base. CDR1 and CDR2 are drawn from the germline V gene: SGHDT, YYEEEE.